This T cell receptor beta chain is drawn from a study of T-cell memory formation after mild COVID-19. Study background: The TCR clusters were mostly specific to one donor.

This clonotype was seen a few times. Its cognate antigen is unknown. TCR alpha and TCR beta cDNA libraries carrying sample barcodes and UMIs came from 5'RACE with constant-segment primers. In TCRdb, the 5' RACE reads were re-called with MiXCR into one record per CDR3 protein. The sample records about 470,000 distinct CDR3 sequences, roughly 25% being singletons. Overall study findings and caveats: Contracting CD4+ clones lay largely in CM and EM, with CD8+ ones residing in EMRA.

The CDR3 covers 12 residues. Trimming shortened V by 4 bases and J by 4 bases, and 7 bases separated the two germline ends. The germline V gene has CDR1 LNHDA and CDR2 SQIVND (reference sequence). This sequence was found in an adult woman who had mild COVID-19 (a few samples of this study predate the infection). Cell type and time point are not known. The sequenced sample consisted of PBMCs or a T cell subset sorted from them (not recorded which). V usage is TRBV19 and J usage is TRBJ1-2, with no clear D. CDR3 DNA: TGTGCCAGTAGTAACATCCTCTATGGCTACACCTTC. Translation gives CASSNILYGYTF.